Included here is one T cell receptor beta chain sequence, with context. Generated by immunoSEQ multiplex PCR, the TCRdb table keeps only in-frame clones and is missing some. The sample records 78,000 or so clones, about 90% being singletons. This specimen belongs to a study of T cell changes during pregnancy in multiple sclerosis. The CDR3 runs 18 residues. Germline assignment: CDR1 ENHRY and CDR2 SYGVKD. The V and J ends lost 3 bases and 5 bases, in that order; junction bases with no gene match: 12. This clonotype was sampled from a female donor with multiple sclerosis, enrolled in a pregnancy study. The sequencing used peripheral blood, collected before pregnancy. The chain is built from TRBV10-3 and TRBJ2-1, with 11 bases identical to TRBD1. In nucleotides, the CDR3 is TGTGCCATCAGTGACTCAGGAGGGACAGGGGGTTTAGACAATGAGCAGTTCTTC. Its translation: CAISDSGGTGGLDNEQFF.